Below are 15 T cell receptor beta chains sequenced from a single sample in a study of glioma-infiltrating T cells after dendritic cell vaccination. Some clones are missing from TCRdb's copy, which holds only in-frame ones; the method was immunoSEQ multiplex PCR. This sample has about 100,000 clones, with 79% found just once. The sequencing used blood, collected before dendritic cell vaccination. The receptors come from a human donor with glioblastoma.

This chain connects TRBV19 to TRBJ2-7; 9 nucleotides agree with TRBD1. The CDR3 is made up of 14 amino acids. Germline CDR1 LNHDA, CDR2 SQIVND (reference sequence). The ends lost 7 bases at V and 4 bases at J; junction bases unmatched: 8. CDR3 nucleotide sequence: TGTGCCAGTACTAGCGGACAGGGGACTTACGAGCAGTACTTC. Its translation: CASTSGQGTYEQYF.

This clone was detected only once. The J gene is TRBJ1-1, the V gene TRBV27; D gene ambiguous. V dropped 3 bases and J dropped 3 bases, with 14 bases sitting between them. Germline V gene lookup returns CDR1 MNHEY and CDR2 SMNVEV (reference sequence). CDR3 length: 15 residues. This chain's CDR3 is CASSFLMGLHTEAFF. For the CDR3, the DNA is TGTGCCAGCAGTTTTCTCATGGGCTTACACACTGAAGCTTTCTTT.

The rearrangement uses TRBV9 and TRBJ2-7; 8 nucleotides align to TRBD2. V gave up 4 bases and J gave up 2 bases; unmatched junction bases: 8. CDR3 length: 15 amino acids. Germline assignment: CDR1 SGDLS and CDR2 YYNGEE. This chain's CDR3 is CASSIQGGGPYEQYF. CDR3 sequence (DNA): TGTGCCAGCAGCATCCAGGGCGGGGGGCCCTACGAGCAGTACTTC. Full variable domain (remainder filled in from reference TRBV9 and TRBJ2-7): DSGVTQTPKHLITATGQRVTLRCSPRSGDLSVYWYQQSLDQGLQFLIQYYNGEERAKGNILERFSAQQFPDLHSELNLSSLELGDSALYFCASSIQGGGPYEQYFGPGTRLTVT.

This clone was seen once. The J gene is TRBJ2-7, the V gene TRBV15; 9 bases map to TRBD2. The CDR3 is made up of 17 amino acids. Germline trimming cut 0 bases from V and 4 bases from J; bases unmatched to any gene: 10. The V gene's germline CDR1 is LNHNV and CDR2 YYDKDF (reference sequence). The DNA for the CDR3 is TGTGCCACCAGCAGAGATGGGGGTTCGCTAGCGGGATACGAGCAGTACTTC. This sequence encodes CATSRDGGSLAGYEQYF.

The V call is TRBV30, the J call TRBJ1-1, with D unresolved. The germline V gene encodes CDR1 GTSNPN and CDR2 SVGIG (reference sequence). Trimming took 0 bases from V and 6 from J, leaving 8 bases between them. The CDR3 is 12 amino acids. The CDR3 protein is CAWSVRDPEAFF. The CDR3 DNA is TGTGCCTGGAGTGTAAGAGATCCTGAAGCTTTCTTT.

V is TRBV6-1 and J is TRBJ1-1, with D unclear. V was pared by 8 bases and J by 0 bases, with 7 bases between. CDR3 length: 12 residues. Germline V gene data show CDR1 as MNHNS and CDR2 as SASEGT. The CDR3 sequence is CASPDMNTEAFF. The CDR3 DNA reads as TGTGCCAGCCCTGACATGAACACTGAAGCTTTCTTT.

This chain links TRBV29-1 with TRBJ1-2; the match to TRBD1 covers 7 bases. The CDR3 is 13 residues long. Losses at the gene ends were 4 bases for V and 6 bases for J; bases not matched to a gene: 8. Germline-derived CDR1 and CDR2 are SQVTM and ANQGSEA. CDR3 bases: TGCAGCGTTGTCCCAGGGGGTATAGATGGCTACACCTTC. Protein: CSVVPGGIDGYTF.

This clone appeared a few times. V gene TRBV2 combines with J gene TRBJ2-7; no definite D call. The CDR3 length is 13 residues. Trimming took off 7 bases at V and 2 bases at J, with 12 bases between the two ends. Germline V gene lookup returns CDR1 SNHLY and CDR2 FYNNEI. CDR3 sequence: CASMDLRAYEQYF. CDR3 sequence (DNA): TGTGCCAGCATGGATCTTCGGGCCTACGAGCAGTACTTC.

This clone has a single count. This rearrangement joins TRBV5-1 to TRBJ1-4; TRBD1 matches at 8 bases. The J segment lost 4 bases and the V segment lost 4 bases, leaving 3 bases of the junction unmatched. The CDR3 extends over 14 amino acids. The V gene's germline CDR1 is SGHRS and CDR2 YFSETQ. The CDR3 sequence: CASSLDRGNEKLFF. CDR3 DNA: TGCGCCAGCAGCCTCGACAGGGGTAATGAAAAACTGTTTTTT. The whole variable domain, filled in from reference TRBV5-1 and TRBJ1-4, reads KAGVTQTPRYLIKTRGQQVTLSCSPISGHRSVSWYQQTPGQGLQFLFEYFSETQRNKGNFPGRFSGRQFSNSRSEMNVSTLELGDSALYLCASSLDRGNEKLFFGSGTQLSVL.

The CDR3 protein is CAISEQGGNYGYTF. CDR3 in DNA: TGTGCCATCAGTGAGCAGGGTGGGAACTATGGCTACACCTTC. This chain connects TRBV10-3 to TRBJ1-2, with TRBD1 as a possible D gene (5 bases). CDR3 length: 14 amino acids. Germline loops: CDR1 ENHRY, CDR2 SYGVKD. Trimming cost V 2 bases and J 2 bases, with 9 bases left between them.

The rearrangement links TRBV7-9 to TRBJ2-3; 9 bases match TRBD2. The ends lost 5 bases at V and 6 bases at J; junction bases unmatched: 9. This CDR3 is built from 15 residues. Germline V CDR1 and CDR2: SEHNR, FQNEAQ (reference sequence). CDR3 region: CASSAPGTSWDTQYF. In DNA, the CDR3 is TGTGCCAGCAGCGCCCCCGGGACTAGCTGGGATACGCAGTATTTT.

The chain joins TRBV6-1 to TRBJ1-2, with D hard to call. Germline V gene data show CDR1 as MNHNS and CDR2 as SASEGT. This CDR3 has 16 amino acids. Trimming took 1 base from V and 0 from J, leaving 12 bases between them. The chain's CDR3 is CASSEDYRATNYGYTF. Here the CDR3 DNA reads TGTGCCAGCAGTGAAGATTACAGAGCCACTAACTATGGCTACACCTTC.

V usage is TRBV5-5 and J usage is TRBJ2-1, with 12 bases fitting TRBD2. The germline V gene has CDR1 SGHKS and CDR2 YYEKEE (reference sequence). This CDR3 spans 15 amino acids. Trimming took 4 bases from V and 9 from J; bases not matched to a gene: 8. CDR3 nucleotides: TGTGCCAGCAGCGAACTAGCGGGGGGTGGCATTGAGCAGTTCTTC. Translation: CASSELAGGGIEQFF.

This clone came up many times. This CDR3 fails to terminate in the conserved phenylalanine or tryptophan, so it likely reflects a read error. Because the CDR3's place on the DNA is in doubt, the DNA is left out and the CDR3 is given as listed by TCRdb. The chain uses TRBV12-5 and TRBJ2-7; the tabulated D call, TRBD1, remains unverified against the DNA. The CDR3 region is 10 residues in length, termini included. CDR1 and CDR2 (germline): LGHNT, FRNRAP. CDR3 sequence reads: CASGLVQGKL.

The V call is TRBV6-5, the J call TRBJ2-7; a weak D match, TRBD2 (5 bases). V lost 6 bases to trimming and J lost 4 bases, with 16 bases between them. This CDR3 has 14 amino acids. Germline lookup yields CDR1 MNHEY and CDR2 SVGAGI. CDR3 bases: TGTGCCAGCAGGGCGGGCCGAAACCTTTACGAGCAGTACTTC. Translating it yields CASRAGRNLYEQYF.